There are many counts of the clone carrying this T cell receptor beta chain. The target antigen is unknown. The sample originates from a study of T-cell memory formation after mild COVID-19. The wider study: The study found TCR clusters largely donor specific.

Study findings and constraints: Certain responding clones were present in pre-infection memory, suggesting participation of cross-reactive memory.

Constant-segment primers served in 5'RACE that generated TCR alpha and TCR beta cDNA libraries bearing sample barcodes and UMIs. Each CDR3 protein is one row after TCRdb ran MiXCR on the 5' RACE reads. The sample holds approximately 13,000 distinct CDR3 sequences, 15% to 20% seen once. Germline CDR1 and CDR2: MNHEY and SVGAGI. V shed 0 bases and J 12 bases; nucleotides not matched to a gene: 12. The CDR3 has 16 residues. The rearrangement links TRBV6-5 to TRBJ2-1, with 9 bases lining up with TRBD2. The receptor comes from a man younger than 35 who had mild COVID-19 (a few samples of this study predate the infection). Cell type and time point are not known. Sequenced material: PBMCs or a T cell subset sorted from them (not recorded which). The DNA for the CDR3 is TGTGCCAGCAGTTACTCGGGAGCGGGGGGCGCTTTGGGGCAGTTCTTC. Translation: CASSYSGAGGALGQFF.